This entry concerns a single T cell receptor (beta chain). Antigen specificity is unknown. This specimen belongs to a study of T cell responses to AZD1222 COVID-19 vaccine. The study's findings and limits: White British people made up most donors, females outnumbered males, and clonal diversity was possibly underestimated. Baseline antibody screening turned up just a handful of seropositive AZD1222 recipients. As reported, nearly half of all spike-specific TCRs target variant regions that are unmutated. CD4 TCRs associated with vaccination spanned spike, dominating at 160-218 and 743-854.

Per the germline V gene, CDR1 is SGHRS and CDR2 is YFSETQ. This CDR3 is 14 amino acids long. Trimming took off 3 bases at V and 4 bases at J, with 12 bases between the two ends. Data came from immunoSEQ multiplex PCR; TCRdb stores just in-frame clones and leaves some out. The table lists 150,000 to 180,000 clones, approximately 87% of them singletons, with 8% to 10% in the top ten. V and J are TRBV5-1 and TRBJ2-3; D is unresolved. The source is an adult who received the AZD1222 COVID-19 vaccine. The sample was peripheral blood, taken 28 days after the second AZD1222 dose. CDR3 sequence: CASSSPGRPDTQYF. CDR3 in DNA: TGCGCCAGCAGCTCTCCCGGGCGGCCAGATACGCAGTATTTT.